This T cell receptor beta chain was observed in a study of T cell responses to AZD1222 COVID-19 vaccine. As concerns this clone: What it recognizes is unknown.

Study-level results: Recipients of two AZD1222 doses showed rising Spike-specific TCR breadth and depth.

Produced via immunoSEQ multiplex PCR; TCRdb's table is partial and in-frame only. Of 95,000 to 100,000 clones detected, about 82% appear once; the ten largest clones hold about 1.5%. This clonotype originated in an adult in good health. The source was peripheral blood, collected on day 0 of AZD1222 vaccination.

In DNA, the CDR3 is TGCAGCGTTGAAGTGTCCGCTACGCAGTATTTT. Its protein is CSVEVSATQYF. The chain couples TRBV29-1 to TRBJ2-3; D is unresolved. CDR1 SQVTM and CDR2 ANQGSEA come from the germline V gene. Trimming removed 1 base at V and 8 bases at J, with 7 bases between. The CDR3 length is 11 residues.